This record covers a single T cell receptor (beta chain). Its cognate antigen is unknown. 250,000 to 350,000 cells per CD8+ T cell subset were flow-sorted in triplicate. Each TRB cDNA library was prepared by 5' RACE (with UMI labels). TCRdb processed the 5' RACE reads again and assigns one entry to each CDR3 protein, with no DNA. The sample holds under 70,000 distinct CDR3 sequences. The data were obtained in a study of CXCR3-negative and CXCR3-positive naive CD8 T cells. Study observations and caveats: Similar TRBV-TRBJ usage was seen in naive cells (both CXCR3-negative and CXCR3-positive), but memory cells differed. Relative to memory CD8+ cells, whose diversity was much lower, both naive subsets had comparably high diversity.

Germline V CDR1 and CDR2: SQVTM, ANQGSEA. CDR3 length: 12 residues. Material: memory CD8+ T cells from blood. This rearrangement joins TRBV29-1 to TRBJ2-1; the TRBD2 assignment by TCRdb is unverifiable without DNA. The clonotype comes from a human donor in good health. Some clones in this sample may be carry-over from other donors' samples. The CDR3 sequence: CSVEGENNEQFF.